This is a list of T cell receptor beta chains from one sample in a study of blood T cell repertoires in COVID-19. Libraries were prepared by immunoSEQ multiplex PCR; TCRdb keeps only in-frame clonotypes and omits some of them. Of over 200,000 clones in the sample, around 86% were seen once. The sample consisted of peripheral blood. These receptors all come from a human donor in a cohort sampled during active COVID-19. CDR3s include the opening cysteine and the closing phenylalanine or tryptophan. The D gene is left open where the match is weak. Clone size, where shown, is once, few, many, or a class for clones that have expanded.

cdr3_nt	cdr3_aa	d_call	cdr3_length	v_call	j_call	clone_size
TGTGCCAGCTCGGCAGGAGGAAACACCATATATTTT	CASSAGGNTIYF	-	12	TRBV18	TRBJ1-3	-
TGTGCCAGCAGTCCACGGACAGGAGGGAACACTGAAGCTTTCTTT	CASSPRTGGNTEAFF	TRBD1	15	TRBV2	TRBJ1-1	-
TGTGCCAGTAGTCTCTCAACCTCAGGGAACACTGAAGCTTTCTTT	CASSLSTSGNTEAFF	-	15	TRBV19	TRBJ1-1	-
TGTGCCATCAGTGGGCTAGCGGGAATGAGCAATGAGCAGTTCTTC	CAISGLAGMSNEQFF	TRBD2	15	TRBV10-3	TRBJ2-1	-
TGCGCCAGCAGCCAGGGAGGACAGGGGGCTCGGCAGCCCCAGCATTTT	CASSQGGQGARQPQHF	TRBD1	16	TRBV4-1	TRBJ1-5	-
TGTGCCAGATACTATGGAGCGGCCCCCTACGAGCAGTACTTC	CARYYGAAPYEQYF	-	14	TRBV6-5	TRBJ2-7	-
TGTGCCACCAGTGGGCTCAATGCGGGATACAATGAGCAGTTCTTC	CATSGLNAGYNEQFF	-	15	TRBV24-1	TRBJ2-1	-
TGTGCCAGCAGCTTGTTCGGGGGGAAAGAGACCCAGTACTTC	CASSLFGGKETQYF	TRBD2	14	TRBV5-6	TRBJ2-5	few
TGTGCCAGTAGTATCGCAGGGGTCTACGAGCAGTACTTC	CASSIAGVYEQYF	-	13	TRBV19	TRBJ2-7	-
TGTGCCAGCCTGAGTACCCGCGGCGGGGGCTACACCTTC	CASLSTRGGGYTF	-	13	TRBV7-2	TRBJ1-2	-
TGTGCCAGCAGCTCAGGGACTAGCCGCTACGAGCAGTACTTC	CASSSGTSRYEQYF	TRBD2	14	TRBV7-6	TRBJ2-7	-
TGTGCCAGTAGTATCCAAGGACAGGGCAATCAGCCCCAGCATTTT	CASSIQGQGNQPQHF	TRBD1	15	TRBV19	TRBJ1-5	-
TGTGCCACCAGTAGGGACTGGACTGAGCAGTTCTTC	CATSRDWTEQFF	-	12	TRBV24-1	TRBJ2-1	-
TGTGCCTGGAGTGATGGGACTAGCGGCTTTGAGCAGTTCTTC	CAWSDGTSGFEQFF	TRBD2	14	TRBV30	TRBJ2-1	-
TGTGCCAGCAGCCCCACAGGGCTAAACTATGGCTACACCTTC	CASSPTGLNYGYTF	-	14	TRBV6-5	TRBJ1-2	-
TGTGCCAGCAGCAAAAGACTAGCCCCCTCCTACAATGAGCAGTTCTTC	CASSKRLAPSYNEQFF	TRBD2	16	TRBV11-3	TRBJ2-1	-
TGTGCCAGCTCACCAGCTTTGAGACTAGCGGACTACGAGCAGTACTTC	CASSPALRLADYEQYF	TRBD2	16	TRBV18	TRBJ2-7	-